This T cell receptor beta chain emerged from a study of identical twins (dated by TCRdb to the mid-2010s). Some background on the complete study: TCR alpha and beta repertoires from monozygotic twins, unrelated adults of various ages and cord blood were deep-sequenced to test whether fetal clonotypes persist. To rule out contamination, the twin experiments were replicated at different times with different library preparation protocols. General findings and caveats noted by the study authors: Abundant cord blood beta clonotypes carried fewer insertions; young adult naive repertoires showed a weaker similar trend, while memory repertoires showed none. Conclusions relied on cross-sectional statistical analysis, since the same donors could not be followed over many years. In monozygotic twins, out-of-frame TCR alpha sharing was systematically underestimated by recombination models, although the models agreed with sharing between unrelated individuals. Compared with coincidental sharing between unrelated individuals, an excess of low generation-probability sequences was observed among out-of-frame TCR alpha sequences shared between twins. Invariant T cells such as MAIT and iNKT could partly confound zero-insertion analyses, although diverse VJ usage argued against such confounding for most clonotypes. The excess sharing between twins in beta out-of-frame sequences was weaker because fewer shared sequences reduced the signal-to-noise ratio.

The CDR3 holds 11 amino acids from the cysteine to the phenylalanine. Solely the CDR3 DNA is kept, with 33 bases framed from the first base. The germline V gene encodes CDR1 DFQATT and CDR2 SNEGSKA (reference sequence). V was cut back by 6 bases and J by 6 bases, leaving a gap of 12 bases between them. This clonotype was counted ten times or more. Its antigen remains undetermined. One base away there is no much larger clone; base qualities are not given. Libraries were made using 5' RACE. TCRdb lists the instrument as Illumina HiSeq 2000. Template switching introduced a universal primer binding site; the final cDNA contained a unique molecular identifier, enabling accurate counting of TCR cDNA molecules. Specific primers in the conserved constant-segment region were used to synthesize first-strand cDNA for the TCR alpha and beta chains. To control for contamination, every cDNA library was double barcoded, receiving both a SMART-Mk sample barcode and Illumina barcodes. TruSeq adapter sequences and Illumina sample barcodes were added in two successive PCR steps. TCR alpha and beta cDNA libraries were sequenced on the Illumina HiSeq platform with custom primers. On the authors' methods: Unique molecular identifiers were extracted from raw reads with MiGEC, and CDR3 positions were determined with MiXCR. Recombination models were inferred per individual with the repgenHMM and IGoR tools using an EM algorithm. The analysis of shared clonotypes was done with the tcR package in R, with sharing normalized by the product of cloneset sizes. To study raw recombination free of thymic and clonal selection effects, out-of-frame nonproductive sequences were analyzed. TCRdb reanalyzed the raw reads on its own, using fastp at Q25 for trimming and MiXCR for clone calling, and kept in-frame beta chains. Here each entry gathers all rows of one CDR3 protein and keeps the most common genes and DNA. The V and J calls were determined by TCRdb, not by the authors. This sample lists roughly 700,000 distinct CDR3 sequences; 8.6% were detected once. The ten largest clones represent approximately 0.89% of the sample.

Every donor in the study was a healthy Caucasian. Three pairs of female monozygotic twins, all aged about 18 to 30 years, made up the twin cohort. RNA for TCR libraries was isolated from peripheral blood mononuclear cells. Separately, the same data were catalogued under a study of yellow fever vaccine responses in identical twins. The second paper further reports: According to the authors, the vaccine-induced T cell response in identical twins seemed to be partly convergent and partly specific to each individual. In identical twins, the study followed T cell clones that responded to the vaccine with precision.

This sequence uses TRBV20-1 and TRBJ2-7; the D segment is perhaps TRBD1 or TRBD2, each sharing 5 matched bases. Input material: PBMCs. The sequence came from a woman aged 18-29 years in good health. The encoded CDR3 is CSALSGPEQYF. The DNA reads TGCAGTGCCCTGTCGGGGCCCGAGCAGTACTTC.